This T cell receptor beta chain was identified during a study of beta chain features in type 1 diabetes. Points from the study as a whole: Among all four CD4+ subsets, Type 1 diabetes patients had TCRB CDR3s that were moderately but significantly shorter. At VDJ recombination sites, type 1 diabetes patients had fewer insertions and more deleted nucleotides.

Worth noting for this clone: Its antigen remains unidentified.

As every portion of the isolated RNA was reverse transcribed, the sequencing read expressed TCRB transcripts. Assay: immunoSEQ multiplex PCR; the TCRdb copy retains only in-frame clones and omits some. The sample yields about 160,000 clones, 6.5% to 10% seen once. V lost 5 bases, J lost 9 bases, and 8 bases stayed unmatched. This CDR3 is 13 amino acids long. Germline V CDR1 and CDR2: SGHVS, FNYEAQ. One heparinised draw of blood, averaging about 110 mL, came from each donor. Sequencing was done on a sample of central memory CD4+ T cells from blood. The receptor comes from a woman between 18 and 30 years old with type 1 diabetes. The V call is TRBV7-6, the J call TRBJ1-1, with TRBD1 matching 8 bases. The CDR3 protein is CASSPGQERQAFF. The CDR3 bases are TGTGCCAGCAGCCCGGGACAGGAACGGCAAGCTTTCTTT.